This T cell receptor beta chain was captured in a study of T cell changes during pregnancy in multiple sclerosis (dated by TCRdb to about 2019). About the full investigation: In women with multiple sclerosis, the researchers looked at how the T cell repertoire shifted as pregnancy progressed.

With regard to this clone: Which antigen it targets is not known. The sample holds no much larger clone one base away, and base qualities are not on file.

CDR1 SGDLS and CDR2 YYNGEE were looked up in the germline V gene. V is pared back by 4 bases and J by 5 bases, with 15 bases lying between the germline termini. The CDR3 holds 14 amino acids from the cysteine to the phenylalanine. Of the read, only the CDR3 DNA is kept; its 42 bases are in frame from base 1. The library came from the immunoSEQ multiplex PCR assay. This immuneACCESS table, as held by TCRdb, lists in-frame sequences with V and J called but not all clones. Of the missing ones, under half trace to an unresolved V gene in checked studies; the others have no known cause. This sample gives around 57,000 clones in total; approximately 90% of them show up just once. Clones ranked in the top ten supply 1% to 1.5% of the sample.

This sequence originates from a female donor with multiple sclerosis, enrolled in a pregnancy study. The chain joins TRBV9 to TRBJ2-5; matching of 6 bases hints at TRBD1 as the D gene. The sample consisted of peripheral blood, taken in the second trimester of pregnancy. The nucleotides are TGTGCCAGCAGCTACACCAGGGGCTGGGAGACCCAGTACTTC. Its translation reads: CASSYTRGWETQYF. With the rest looked up from the reference TRBV9 and TRBJ2-5 genes rather than sequenced, the full variable domain is DSGVTQTPKHLITATGQRVTLRCSPRSGDLSVYWYQQSLDQGLQFLIQYYNGEERAKGNILERFSAQQFPDLHSELNLSSLELGDSALYFCASSYTRGWETQYFGPGTRLLVL.